Below are 28 T cell receptor beta chains sequenced from a single sample in a study of Ad26.COV2.S vaccination and SARS-CoV-2 variants. Treatment defined: around 19 received Ad26.COV2.S at low or high dose, single or two shots; about 5 received placebo; per-sample allocation not given. The investigators took samples on day 63 after the first vaccine or placebo injection. Profiled with immunoSEQ multiplex PCR; TCRdb holds only in-frame clones, not every one. The profile shows approximately 420,000 clones, 88% of them singletons. Sequenced material: peripheral blood, taken in a trial of Ad26.COV2.S vaccine versus placebo. These receptor sequences come from a person between 18 and 60 years old who received the Ad26.COV2.S COVID-19 vaccine or a placebo.

This clone occurred a few times. A read error may produce the germline difference seen at one junction end. The chain employs TRBV7-9 and TRBJ2-7; TRBD2 is a possible D gene (5 bases). Germline-derived CDR1 and CDR2 are SEHNR and FQNEAQ (reference sequence). The CDR3 loop spans 15 amino acids. This chain's CDR3 is CASSLALGFPYEQYF. The CDR3 DNA follows: TGCGCCAGCAGCTTAGCGCTGGGTTTCCCCTACGAGCAGTACTTC.

This clone was picked up one time. The chain joins TRBV7-2 to TRBJ2-1; 7 bases map to TRBD1. Per the germline V gene, CDR1 is SGHTA and CDR2 is FQGNSA. The CDR3 runs 15 residues. V was clipped by 5 bases and J by 5 bases; unmatched bases: 9. The chain's CDR3 is CASSPLGQANNEQFF. The DNA for the CDR3 is TGTGCCAGCAGCCCATTAGGACAGGCCAACAATGAGCAGTTCTTC.

The gene calls are TRBV9 and TRBJ1-2; TRBD1 might be the D (6 bases). Between the trimmed V and J ends, which lost 4 bases and 6 bases, there was a span of 19 bases. Looked up from germline, CDR1 is SGDLS and CDR2 is YYNGEE. The CDR3 spans 15 residues. The DNA for the CDR3 is TGTGCCAGCAGCCCTGAATACGGCGGGGGGCATGGCTACACCTTC. This codes for CASSPEYGGGHGYTF.

This rearrangement joins TRBV5-1 to TRBJ1-1, with no clear D. V was clipped by 2 bases and J by 0 bases, with 17 bases between them. The CDR3 covers 17 residues. Germline loops: CDR1 SGHRS, CDR2 YFSETQ. The DNA of the CDR3 is TGCGCCAGCAGCTTATTATCCCCGCCAGGCCTGAACACTGAAGCTTTCTTT. Translating gives CASSLLSPPGLNTEAFF.

The genes are TRBV28 and TRBJ2-1; 11 nucleotides line up with TRBD2. Germline V gene sequence: CDR1 MDHEN, CDR2 SYDVKM. V was pared by 10 bases and J by 1 base, with 18 bases of the junction left unmatched. CDR3 length: 19 amino acids. Written as DNA, the CDR3 is TGTGCCACCAGGGATTGGTTAATAGCGGGGGGGCGATCCTACAATGAGCAGTTCTTC. This codes for CATRDWLIAGGRSYNEQFF.

This chain joins TRBV18 and TRBJ2-7; D not certain. Germline CDR1 is KGHSH and CDR2 is LQKENI. This CDR3 comprises 12 residues. The germline V and J ends were trimmed by 1 base and 2 bases, with 3 bases remaining between them. DNA of the CDR3: TGTGCCAGCTCACCACTGCCCTACGAGCAGTACTTC. This encodes CASSPLPYEQYF. The full variable domain, completed using reference TRBV18 and TRBJ2-7, is NAGVMQNPRHLVRRRGQEARLRCSPMKGHSHVYWYRQLPEEGLKFMVYLQKENIIDESGMPKERFSAEFPKEGPSILRIQQVVRGDSAAYFCASSPLPYEQYFGPGTRLTVT.

The chain joins TRBV5-1 to TRBJ1-4; D uncertain. CDR1 and CDR2 (germline): SGHRS, YFSETQ. Trimming took 2 bases from V and 6 from J, leaving 8 bases between them. The CDR3 is 13 residues long. The CDR3 nucleotides are TGCGCCAGCAGCTTTGAGATCGATGAAAAACTGTTTTTT. Its protein is CASSFEIDEKLFF.

The chain combines TRBV30 with TRBJ1-2; 7 bases fit TRBD1. Germline V gene lookup returns CDR1 GTSNPN and CDR2 SVGIG (reference sequence). V lost 6 bases and J lost 0; bases outside the gene matches: 16. This CDR3 is built from 17 residues. The CDR3: CACQQLYRDSPNYGYTF. Here the CDR3 DNA reads TGTGCCTGCCAACAACTCTACCGGGACAGCCCTAACTATGGCTACACCTTC.

This clone is a singleton in its sample. The chain combines TRBV7-6 with TRBJ2-7, with 7 bases lining up with TRBD1. Looked up from germline, CDR1 is SGHVS and CDR2 is FNYEAQ. With 5 bases clipped from V and 2 bases from J, the junction kept 12 bases outside the gene matches. The CDR3 contains 16 residues. CDR3: CASSPLGGSPTYEQYF. The CDR3 DNA reads TGTGCCAGCAGCCCCCTAGGGGGCAGCCCAACCTACGAGCAGTACTTC.

This chain uses TRBV30 with TRBJ1-1, with 9 bases that match TRBD1. The length of the CDR3 is 13 residues. The germline V gene encodes CDR1 GTSNPN and CDR2 SVGIG (reference sequence). After removal of 1 base from V and 9 bases from J, the junction contained 6 bases not matched to a gene. CDR3 loop: CAWSDLTGGKAFF. CDR3 nucleotides: TGTGCCTGGAGTGATTTGACAGGGGGTAAAGCTTTCTTT.

V is TRBV4-3 and J is TRBJ1-2; 9 nucleotides agree with TRBD1. CDR3 length: 14 residues. Unmatched junction bases numbered 7, after V lost 4 bases and J lost 7 bases. The V gene's germline CDR1 is LGHNA and CDR2 YSLEER. The CDR3 DNA reads TGCGCCAGCAGCCCACAACAGGGGGCTGGTGGCTACACCTTC. This codes for CASSPQQGAGGYTF.

This clone was seen a single time. The CDR3: CSVEIASADTQYF. The DNA of the CDR3 is TGCAGCGTTGAGATCGCTTCAGCAGATACGCAGTATTTT. The gene calls are TRBV29-1 and TRBJ2-3; D gene ambiguous. Germline CDR1 reads SQVTM; CDR2 reads ANQGSEA. The CDR3 has 13 residues. V was cut by 3 bases and J by 4 bases, with 11 bases left in between.

The chain combines TRBV3-1 (or the pseudogene TRBV3-2) with TRBJ1-2; D perhaps matches TRBD1 (5 bases). Germline CDR1 LGHDT, CDR2 YNNKEL (reference sequence). CDR3 length: 14 amino acids. Trimming pared 3 bases from V and 4 bases from J, leaving 12 bases between. The CDR3, as DNA: TGTGCCAGCAGCCACACCCCAGGGACCTATGGCTACACCTTC. Translated, it gives CASSHTPGTYGYTF.

The V gene is TRBV3-1 (or the pseudogene TRBV3-2), the J gene TRBJ1-2; no reliable D call. Germline loops: CDR1 LGHDT, CDR2 YNNKEL (reference sequence). CDR3 size: 14 residues. The ends were cut back, 0 bases at V and 3 bases at J, with 8 bases in the middle. The CDR3 loop reads CASSQDIGHYGYTF. The CDR3 nucleotides are TGTGCCAGCAGCCAAGATATCGGGCACTATGGCTACACCTTC.

The V and J genes are TRBV9 and TRBJ2-7; D ambiguous. Germline V lookup: CDR1 SGDLS, CDR2 YYNGEE. Trimming cost V 0 bases and J 3 bases, with 10 bases left between them. There are 14 residues in the CDR3. The CDR3 loop is CASSVDPKDYEQYF. CDR3 DNA sequence: TGTGCCAGCAGCGTAGATCCGAAGGACTACGAGCAGTACTTC.

The chain links TRBV4-3 to TRBJ1-2; TRBD1 might be the D (5 bases). V lost 4 bases, J lost 2 bases, and 17 bases lay in between. This CDR3 is 16 amino acids long. Germline V CDR1 and CDR2: LGHNA, YSLEER. CDR3 sequence (DNA): TGCGCCAGCAGCCCCTTAACCAGGGTGTGGAACTATGGCTACACCTTC. The encoded protein is CASSPLTRVWNYGYTF.

This sequence joins TRBV5-1 and TRBJ2-7, with a weak D call TRBD2 (6 bases). This CDR3 region has 15 residues. The ends were cut back, 0 bases at V and 3 bases at J, with 13 bases in the middle. CDR1 is SGHRS, CDR2 YFSETQ, per germline. CDR3 region: CASSLAWAGFYEQYF. The CDR3 region has the DNA TGCGCCAGCAGCTTGGCTTGGGCGGGGTTCTACGAGCAGTACTTC.

The V call is TRBV6-5, the J call TRBJ1-4, with 7 bases that match TRBD1. After removal of 6 bases from V and 7 bases from J, the junction contained 8 bases not matched to a gene. Looked up from germline, CDR1 is MNHEY and CDR2 is SVGAGI. There are 14 residues in the CDR3. DNA for the CDR3: TGTGCCAGCAGAACAGGGGTTATGGGTGAAAAACTGTTTTTT. It specifies CASRTGVMGEKLFF.

The chain uses TRBV19 and TRBJ2-5; TRBD1 matches 7 bases. The CDR3 consists of 13 residues. Germline loops: CDR1 LNHDA, CDR2 SQIVND (reference sequence). With V trimmed by 5 bases and J by 5 bases, 5 bases remained unmatched. The CDR3 coding sequence is TGTGCCAGTAGTGGGCAGGGGGACGAGACCCAGTACTTC. It encodes CASSGQGDETQYF.

The chain couples TRBV9 to TRBJ2-7; 8 bases agree with TRBD1. Germline V gene data show CDR1 as SGDLS and CDR2 as YYNGEE. The CDR3 extends over 15 amino acids. V trimming: 0 bases; J trimming: 3 bases; junction bases outside the gene matches: 5. The CDR3 spells CASSVAGGSLYEQYF. CDR3 sequence (DNA): TGTGCCAGCAGCGTAGCAGGGGGCTCTCTCTACGAGCAGTACTTC.

The V call is TRBV7-6, the J call TRBJ2-5, with D possibly being TRBD1 or TRBD2 (5 bases each). The germline V and J ends were trimmed by 2 bases and 4 bases, with 11 bases remaining between them. CDR1 SGHVS and CDR2 FNYEAQ come from the germline V gene. The CDR3 contains 14 residues. The CDR3 sequence: CASSLYGDGETQYF. The CDR3, as DNA: TGTGCCAGCAGCTTATATGGGGACGGAGAGACCCAGTACTTC. Looking up the rest from reference TRBV7-6 and TRBJ2-5 gives the full variable domain: GAGVSQSPRYKVTKRGQDVALRCDPISGHVSLYWYRQALGQGPEFLTYFNYEAQQDKSGLPNDRFSAERPEGSISTLTIQRTEQRDSAMYRCASSLYGDGETQYFGPGTRLLVL.

This clone was recorded only once. The V and J genes are TRBV5-4 and TRBJ2-3; a possible D gene is TRBD1 (5 bases). CDR3 length: 15 amino acids. Per the germline V gene, CDR1 is SGHNT and CDR2 is YYREEE (reference sequence). With 4 bases removed from V and 1 base from J, the gap between germline ends came to 13 bases. The CDR3 region is CASSQTRVGTDTQYF. CDR3 nucleotide sequence: TGTGCCAGCAGCCAGACCAGGGTTGGCACAGATACGCAGTATTTT. Full variable domain (rest looked up from reference TRBV5-4 and TRBJ2-3): ETGVTQSPTHLIKTRGQQVTLRCSSQSGHNTVSWYQQALGQGPQFIFQYYREEENGRGNFPPRFSGLQFPNYSSELNVNALELDDSALYLCASSQTRVGTDTQYFGPGTRLTVL.

This chain joins TRBV5-1 and TRBJ2-2, with 9 bases aligning to TRBD2. Germline V gene data show CDR1 as SGHRS and CDR2 as YFSETQ. The CDR3 extends over 15 amino acids. The junction had 5 bases not matched to a gene; V was cut back by 0 bases and J by 8 bases. The CDR3 loop is CASSLEASGVGELFF. The CDR3 DNA reads TGCGCCAGCAGCTTGGAGGCTAGCGGGGTTGGGGAGCTGTTTTTT.

V and J are TRBV27 and TRBJ1-1; D is uncertain. Trimming took off 1 base at V and 1 base at J, with 4 bases between the two ends. The CDR3 is 13 residues long. Germline-derived CDR1 and CDR2 are MNHEY and SMNVEV (reference sequence). The CDR3 nucleotides read TGTGCCAGCAGTTTATGGGAGAACACTGAAGCTTTCTTT. Its protein product is CASSLWENTEAFF.

The chain combines TRBV29-1 with TRBJ1-1; unclear D gene. The CDR3 runs to 13 residues. Trimming removed 3 bases at V and 3 bases at J, with 11 bases between. Germline V gene sequence: CDR1 SQVTM, CDR2 ANQGSEA. The CDR3 region is CSVEAGVDTEAFF. As DNA, the CDR3 is TGCAGCGTTGAGGCCGGTGTGGACACTGAAGCTTTCTTT.

V gene TRBV30 combines with J gene TRBJ2-7, with D possibly TRBD2 on 6 matching bases. CDR1 is GTSNPN and CDR2 is SVGIG in the germline V gene (reference sequence). Trimming stripped 5 bases from V and 0 bases from J, with 14 bases between. CDR3 length: 14 residues. CDR3 sequence: CAWGGLGDSYEQYF. CDR3 sequence (DNA): TGTGCCTGGGGGGGACTGGGGGACTCCTACGAGCAGTACTTC.

The chain couples TRBV14 to TRBJ1-1; D is ambiguous. Germline CDR1 reads SGHDN; CDR2 reads FVKESK. This CDR3 has 15 residues. V was cut by 1 base and J by 0 bases, with 9 bases left in between. The CDR3: CASSQVAVLNTEAFF. The CDR3 region has the DNA TGTGCCAGCAGCCAAGTGGCGGTATTGAACACTGAAGCTTTCTTT.

The chain carries TRBV6-5 and TRBJ2-7, with D perhaps matching TRBD2 (6 bases). The CDR3 runs 14 residues. V was trimmed by 5 bases and J by 2 bases, leaving 13 bases between them. Looked up from germline, CDR1 is MNHEY and CDR2 is SVGAGI. DNA for the CDR3: TGTGCCAGCAGTCGCTCGCGACTAGCCTACGAGCAGTACTTC. This encodes CASSRSRLAYEQYF.